This T cell receptor (beta chain) is from a study of blood T cell repertoires in COVID-19. Study background: Nucleic acid was either cDNA or gDNA, and it came from T cells, B-cell-depleted T cells, or PBMCs.

As originally analysed: Using reference gene primer amplification, nucleated cell counts were estimated. Assay used: immunoSEQ multiplex PCR; TCRdb lists only in-frame clones, some missing. Clone size and the V and J calls come from that table; the DNA yielded D and trimming. The repertoire holds about 51,000 clones, approximately 91% seen once, with 3% in the top ten. In regard to this clone: Mismatch with germline at one junction end may stem from a read error. The sample contains more than one DNA sequence encoding this CDR3.

Germline loops: CDR1 PRHDT, CDR2 FYEKMQ (reference sequence). The length of the CDR3 is 14 residues. The source of this sequence is a man aged 50 to 59 with active COVID-19. What was sequenced was peripheral blood. V and J are TRBV13 and TRBJ2-7; TRBD1 matches at 9 bases. CDR3 loop: CASSPQGAKHEQYF. Here the CDR3 DNA reads TGTGCCAGCAGCCCACAGGGGGCTAAACACGAGCAATACTTC.